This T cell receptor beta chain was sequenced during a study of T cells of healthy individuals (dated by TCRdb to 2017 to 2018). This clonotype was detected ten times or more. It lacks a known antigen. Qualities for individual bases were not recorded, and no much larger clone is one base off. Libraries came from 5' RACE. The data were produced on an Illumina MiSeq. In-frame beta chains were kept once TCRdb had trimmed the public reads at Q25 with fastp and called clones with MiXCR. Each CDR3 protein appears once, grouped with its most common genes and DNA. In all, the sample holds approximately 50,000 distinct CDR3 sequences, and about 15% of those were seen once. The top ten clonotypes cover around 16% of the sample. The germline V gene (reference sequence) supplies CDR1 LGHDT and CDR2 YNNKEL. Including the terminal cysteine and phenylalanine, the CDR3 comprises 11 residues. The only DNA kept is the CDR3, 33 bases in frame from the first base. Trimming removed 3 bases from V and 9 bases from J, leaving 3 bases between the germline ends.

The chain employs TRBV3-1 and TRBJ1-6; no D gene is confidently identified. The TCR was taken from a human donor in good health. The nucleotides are TGTGCCAGCAGCCAGGGTTCACCCCTCCACTTT. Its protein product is CASSQGSPLHF.